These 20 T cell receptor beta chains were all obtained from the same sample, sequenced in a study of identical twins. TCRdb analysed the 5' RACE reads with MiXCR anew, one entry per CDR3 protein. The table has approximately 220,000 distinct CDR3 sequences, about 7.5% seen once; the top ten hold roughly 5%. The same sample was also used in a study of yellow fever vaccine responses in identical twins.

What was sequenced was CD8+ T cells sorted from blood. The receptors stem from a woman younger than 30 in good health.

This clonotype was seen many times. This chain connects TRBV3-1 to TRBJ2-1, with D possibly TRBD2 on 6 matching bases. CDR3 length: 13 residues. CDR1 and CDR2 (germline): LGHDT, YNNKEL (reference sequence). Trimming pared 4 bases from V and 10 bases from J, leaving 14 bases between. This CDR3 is CASSRAGGDEQFF. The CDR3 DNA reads TGTGCCAGCAGCCGCGCCGGGGGTGACGAGCAGTTCTTC.

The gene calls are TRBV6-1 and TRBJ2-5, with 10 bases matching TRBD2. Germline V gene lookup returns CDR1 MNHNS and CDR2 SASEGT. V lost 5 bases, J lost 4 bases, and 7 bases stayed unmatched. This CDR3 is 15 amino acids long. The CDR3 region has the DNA TGTGCCAGCAGTCCCCACTTAGCGGGGGGAGAGACCCAGTACTTC. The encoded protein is CASSPHLAGGETQYF.

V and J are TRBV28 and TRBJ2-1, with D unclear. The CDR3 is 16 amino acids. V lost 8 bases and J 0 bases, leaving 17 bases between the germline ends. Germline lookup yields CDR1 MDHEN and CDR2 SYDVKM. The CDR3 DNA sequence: TGTGCCAGCGGCCCCCTAAAGTCTAGCTCCTACAATGAGCAGTTCTTC. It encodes CASGPLKSSSYNEQFF.

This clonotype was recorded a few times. In DNA, the CDR3 is TGTGCCAGCAGCGTAGGTGGCAGGGGGCCGGACACCGGGGAGCTGTTTTTT. Translation: CASSVGGRGPDTGELFF. The chain carries TRBV9 and TRBJ2-2, with TRBD1 matching over 8 bases. The CDR3 extends over 17 amino acids. CDR1 and CDR2 from the germline V gene are SGDLS and YYNGEE. J gave up 3 bases and V 0 bases, and 7 bases lay outside the gene matches.

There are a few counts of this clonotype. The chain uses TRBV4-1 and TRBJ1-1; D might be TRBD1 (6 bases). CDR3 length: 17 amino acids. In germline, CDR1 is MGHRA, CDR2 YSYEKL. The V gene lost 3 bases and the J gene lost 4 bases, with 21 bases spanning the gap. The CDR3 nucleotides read TGCGCCAGCAGCCATCCAGGGGCGAAACTGGAGGGCACTGAAGCTTTCTTT. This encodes CASSHPGAKLEGTEAFF.

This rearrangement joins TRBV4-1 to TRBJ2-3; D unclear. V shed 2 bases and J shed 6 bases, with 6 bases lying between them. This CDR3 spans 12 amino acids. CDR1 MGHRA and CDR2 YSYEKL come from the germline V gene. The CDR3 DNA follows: TGCGCCAGCAGCCAACTATCGGATACGCAGTATTTT. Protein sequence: CASSQLSDTQYF.

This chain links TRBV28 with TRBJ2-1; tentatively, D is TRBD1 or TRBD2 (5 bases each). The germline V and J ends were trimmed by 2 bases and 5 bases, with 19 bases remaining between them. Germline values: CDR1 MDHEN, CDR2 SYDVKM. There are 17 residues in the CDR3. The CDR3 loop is CASSLMWGKGLHNEQFF. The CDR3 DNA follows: TGTGCCAGCAGTTTAATGTGGGGGAAGGGTTTACACAATGAGCAGTTCTTC.

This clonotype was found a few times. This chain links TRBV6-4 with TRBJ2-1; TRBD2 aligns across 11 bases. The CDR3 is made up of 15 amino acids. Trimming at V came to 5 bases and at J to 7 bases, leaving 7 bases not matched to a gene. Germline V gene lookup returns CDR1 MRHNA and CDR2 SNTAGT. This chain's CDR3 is CASSTTSGAMNEQFF. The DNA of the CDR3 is TGTGCCAGCAGTACGACTAGCGGGGCAATGAATGAGCAGTTCTTC.

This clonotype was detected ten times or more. The CDR3 DNA follows: TGTGCCAGCAGCACCCCTGGCGAGAGCTCCTACGAGCAGTACTTC. Protein product: CASSTPGESSYEQYF. This chain connects TRBV28 to TRBJ2-7, with no clear D. V was cut by 6 bases and J by 0 bases, with 15 bases left in between. The CDR3 extends over 15 amino acids. The germline CDR1 and CDR2 sequences are MDHEN and SYDVKM.

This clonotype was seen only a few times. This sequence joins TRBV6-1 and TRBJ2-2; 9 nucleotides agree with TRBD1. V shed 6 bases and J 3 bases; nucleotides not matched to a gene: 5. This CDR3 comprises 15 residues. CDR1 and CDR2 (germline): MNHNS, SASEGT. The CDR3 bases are TGTGCCAGCAGGGAGGGGGACAGGGACACCGGGGAGCTGTTTTTT. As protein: CASREGDRDTGELFF.

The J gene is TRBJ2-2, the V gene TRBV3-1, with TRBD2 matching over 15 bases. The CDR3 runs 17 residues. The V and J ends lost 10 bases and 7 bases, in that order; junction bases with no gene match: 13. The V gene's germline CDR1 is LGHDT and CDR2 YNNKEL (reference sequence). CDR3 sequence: CATCRKGLAGGIGELFF. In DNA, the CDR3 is TGTGCCACCTGCCGAAAGGGACTAGCGGGAGGAATCGGGGAGCTGTTTTTT.

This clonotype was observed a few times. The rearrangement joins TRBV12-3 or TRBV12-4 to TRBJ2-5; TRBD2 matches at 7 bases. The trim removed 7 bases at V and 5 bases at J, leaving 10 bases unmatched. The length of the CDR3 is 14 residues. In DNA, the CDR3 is TGTGCCAGCACCCCCATGGGGGGGTGGGAGACCCAGTACTTC. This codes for CASTPMGGWETQYF.

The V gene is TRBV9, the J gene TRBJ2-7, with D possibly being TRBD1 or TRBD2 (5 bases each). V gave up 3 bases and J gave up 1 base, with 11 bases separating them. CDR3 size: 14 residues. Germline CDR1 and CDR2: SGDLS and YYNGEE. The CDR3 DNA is TGTGCCAGCAGCGCTAACAGGAGGTCCTACGAGCAGTACGTC. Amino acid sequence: CASSANRRSYEQYV.

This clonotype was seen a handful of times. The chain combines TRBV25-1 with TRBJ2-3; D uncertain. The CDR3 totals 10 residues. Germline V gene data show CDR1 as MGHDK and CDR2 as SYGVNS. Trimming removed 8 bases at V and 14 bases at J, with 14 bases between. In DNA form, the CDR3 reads TGTGCCAGCGCTGGGTACCATTGGTATTTT. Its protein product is CASAGYHWYF.

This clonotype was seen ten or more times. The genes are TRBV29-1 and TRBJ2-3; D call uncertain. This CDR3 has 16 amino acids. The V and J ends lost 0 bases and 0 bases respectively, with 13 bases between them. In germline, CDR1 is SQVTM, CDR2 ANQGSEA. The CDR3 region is CSVEDTLSRSTDTQYF. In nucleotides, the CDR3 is TGCAGCGTTGAAGATACATTATCCCGCAGCACAGATACGCAGTATTTT.

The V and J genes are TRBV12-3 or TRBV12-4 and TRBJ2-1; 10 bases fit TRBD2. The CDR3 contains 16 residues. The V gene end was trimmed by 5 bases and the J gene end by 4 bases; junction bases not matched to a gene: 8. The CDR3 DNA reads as TGTGCCAGCAGTGCAGGAGGGACTAGCGCATACAATGAGCAGTTCTTC. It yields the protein CASSAGGTSAYNEQFF.

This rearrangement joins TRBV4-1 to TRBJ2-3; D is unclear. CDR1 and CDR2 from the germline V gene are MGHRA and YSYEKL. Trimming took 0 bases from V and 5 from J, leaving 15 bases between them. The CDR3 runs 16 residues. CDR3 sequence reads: CASSQEPRNNQDTQYF. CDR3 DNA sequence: TGCGCCAGCAGCCAAGAGCCTCGAAACAATCAAGATACGCAGTATTTT.

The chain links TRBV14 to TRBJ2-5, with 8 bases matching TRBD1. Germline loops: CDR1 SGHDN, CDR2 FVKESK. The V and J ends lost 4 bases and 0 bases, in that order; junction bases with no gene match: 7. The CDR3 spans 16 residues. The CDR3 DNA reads TGTGCCAGCAGCCTCGGACAGGGCCGGTACCAAGAGACCCAGTACTTC. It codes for CASSLGQGRYQETQYF.

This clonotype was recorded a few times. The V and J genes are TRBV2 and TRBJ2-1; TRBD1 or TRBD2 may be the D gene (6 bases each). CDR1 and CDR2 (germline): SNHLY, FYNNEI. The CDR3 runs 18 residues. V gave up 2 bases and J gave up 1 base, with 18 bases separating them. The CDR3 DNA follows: TGTGCCAGCAGTGAAAAACTTCTTGGGGGGCGGTCCTACAATGAGCAGTTCTTC. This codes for CASSEKLLGGRSYNEQFF.

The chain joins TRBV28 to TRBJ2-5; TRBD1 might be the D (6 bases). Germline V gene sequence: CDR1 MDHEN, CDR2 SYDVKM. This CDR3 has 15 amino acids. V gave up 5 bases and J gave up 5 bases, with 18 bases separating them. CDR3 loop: CASSDTGQRMETQYF. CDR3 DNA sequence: TGTGCCAGCAGTGATACAGGGCAAAGGATGGAGACCCAGTACTTC.